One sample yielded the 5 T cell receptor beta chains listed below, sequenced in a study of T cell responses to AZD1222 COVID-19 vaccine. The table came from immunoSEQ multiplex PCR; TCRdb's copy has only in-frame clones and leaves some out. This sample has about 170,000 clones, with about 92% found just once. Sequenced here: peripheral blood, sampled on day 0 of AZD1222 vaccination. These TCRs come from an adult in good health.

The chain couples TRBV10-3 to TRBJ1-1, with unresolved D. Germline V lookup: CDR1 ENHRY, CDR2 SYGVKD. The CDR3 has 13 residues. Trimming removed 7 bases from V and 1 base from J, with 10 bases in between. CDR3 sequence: CAIKDFRNTEAFF. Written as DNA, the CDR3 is TGTGCCATCAAAGACTTCAGGAACACTGAAGCTTTCTTT.

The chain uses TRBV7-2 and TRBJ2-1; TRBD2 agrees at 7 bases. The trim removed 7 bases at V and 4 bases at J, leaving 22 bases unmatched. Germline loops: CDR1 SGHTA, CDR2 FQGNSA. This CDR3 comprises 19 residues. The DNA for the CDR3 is TGTGCCAGCACCAATATCGTTCTGGTTGGACTAGAAATATACAATGAGCAGTTCTTC. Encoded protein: CASTNIVLVGLEIYNEQFF.

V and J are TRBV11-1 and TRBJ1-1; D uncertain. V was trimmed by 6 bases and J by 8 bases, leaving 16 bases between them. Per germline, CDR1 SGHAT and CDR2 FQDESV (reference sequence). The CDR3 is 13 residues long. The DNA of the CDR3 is TGTGCCAGCAGACGAGAGGCCGCAGTGGAAGCTTTCTTT. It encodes CASRREAAVEAFF.

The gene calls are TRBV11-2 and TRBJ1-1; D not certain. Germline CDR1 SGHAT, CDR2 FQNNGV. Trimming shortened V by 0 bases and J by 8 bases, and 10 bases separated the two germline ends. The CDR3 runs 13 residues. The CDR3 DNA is TGTGCCAGCAGCTTAGATCTCGAGGTCGAAGCTTTCTTT. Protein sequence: CASSLDLEVEAFF.

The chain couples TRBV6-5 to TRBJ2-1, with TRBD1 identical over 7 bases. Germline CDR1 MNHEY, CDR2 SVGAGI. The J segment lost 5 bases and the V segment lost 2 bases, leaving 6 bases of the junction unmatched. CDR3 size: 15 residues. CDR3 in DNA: TGTGCCAGCAGTTACGCACCGGGACAGAACAATGAGCAGTTCTTC. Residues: CASSYAPGQNNEQFF.